Included here is one TCR beta chain sequence, with context. Its antigen is undetermined. This CDR3 is built from 13 residues. Between the trimmed V and J ends, which lost 4 bases and 3 bases, there was a span of 10 bases. The V gene's germline CDR1 is SGHDT and CDR2 YYEEEE. Despite likely unrecorded immune exposures, the donors were nominally healthy at the time of sampling. The PCR was carried out with 60 Vbeta primers and 13 Jbeta primers. As handled by the study authors: Unique TCR beta chains totaled about 78 million in a later count, with roughly 11 million of them shared. Some clones are missing from TCRdb's copy, which holds only in-frame ones; the method was immunoSEQ multiplex PCR. V and J calls and clone size are copied from that table; D and trimming were computed from the DNA. The data show roughly 100,000 clones, with around 60% seen just once and less than 4.5% held by the top ten. The data stem from a study of cytomegalovirus exposure and HLA in healthy donors. Findings and limits, study-wide: The authors considered a cluster of highly shared sequence variants likely to be a sequencing artifact. Several of the most significant clusters were apparently associated with common viral pathogens in a later analysis.

Specimen: PBMCs. The sequence was obtained from a man aged 25-45 years in good health and CMV-seropositive. The rearrangement joins TRBV5-6 to TRBJ1-2; D ambiguous. As DNA, the CDR3 is TGTGCCAGCAGCGGGTTGCGGTACTATGGCTACACCTTC. Translating it yields CASSGLRYYGYTF. Looking up the rest from reference TRBV5-6 and TRBJ1-2 gives the full variable domain: DAGVTQSPTHLIKTRGQQVTLRCSPKSGHDTVSWYQQALGQGPQFIFQYYEEEERQRGNFPDRFSGHQFPNYSSELNVNALLLGDSALYLCASSGLRYYGYTFGSGTRLTVV.